A single TCR beta chain is shown here with its context. The specificity of this receptor is unknown. The record has no base qualities; no much larger clone is one base away. This sample is part of a study of cytomegalovirus exposure and HLA in healthy donors (dated by TCRdb to 2016 to 2017). About the study as a whole: An earlier analysis of several hundred of the donors reported under 300 Gb of sequence data and 90 million to 120 million unique TCR beta sequences obtained from roughly 180 million T cells. Roughly 290 gigabases of sequencing data and around 90 million unique TCR sequences made up an early release that covered some 640 HLA-typed donors. Of the 300 to 500 genotyped donors, 75% to 85% were placed in the genetic ancestry cluster associated with self-reported Caucasian donors. The study aimed to test whether cataloging public T cell receptors could reveal signatures of past pathogen exposure. The study used immunosequencing to profile the T cell repertoires of 670 or so subjects and linked those repertoires to cytomegalovirus serostatus. A separate validation cohort of over 95 different subjects was used in addition to the roughly 640-subject first cohort. To predict cytomegalovirus infection status, the study combined high-throughput TCR immunosequencing, statistical association of individual TCRs with disease status, and machine learning. A later analysis re-analyzed previously published TCR beta repertoires from 550 to 700 donors and added high-resolution HLA genotyping to study TCR occurrence patterns. Rather than drawing on any new phenotypic data, the later analysis identified candidate immune exposures from TCR beta sequences and the way those sequences occurred across donors. To decide whether each TCR beta V gene segment behaved as functional or pseudogenic, an earlier analysis of 587 of the donors relied on high-throughput TCR beta sequencing. Donor age, sex, ethnicity and CMV serostatus were compiled together with the repertoire data. A later genetic analysis took genome-wide SNP genotypes for about 55% of the roughly 700 donors and used that subset as a discovery cohort. All discovery cohort repertoires had been generated using a single sequencing platform. Both class I and class II loci were covered by HLA typing, at four-digit resolution. Typing coverage varied by locus: roughly 620-640 donors for A, B, C, DRB1 and DQB1; some 520 for DQA1; approximately 570 for DPA1; approximately 470 for DPB1. Five DR-DQ haplotypes were handled as single units for association and clustering, since linkage in the cohort was strong. Across 300 to 500 genotyped donors of the cohort, an average of roughly 200,000 unique TCR beta nucleotide sequences per donor were sequenced, and roughly a sixth of those sequences were non-productive. On the study overall, not on this receptor specifically: According to a later analysis, parvovirus B19, influenza, CMV and Epstein-Barr virus appeared linked to several top co-occurrence clusters. In vitro tests confirmed that three of the cytomegalovirus-associated TCR beta chains recognize cytomegalovirus antigens. In a later analysis, some 17,000 TCR beta sequences were associated with specific HLA alleles at a false discovery rate of 0.05. In the study, some 160 TCR beta chains were listed as associated with cytomegalovirus. The sequencing pipeline was judged likely to have produced a cluster of highly shared sequence variants as a technical artifact. Correlated functional status among segregating V segments might reflect linkage disequilibrium, but an unknown experimental factor could not be ruled out. The earlier analysis of approximately 560 of the donors excluded some 16 rarely observed V segments, including chromosome 9 orphons, because counts were too low. Some IMGT-functional V segments, including TRBV6-2 and TRBV6-3, could not be distinguished by the 87-base-pair reads and were therefore excluded. An earlier analysis of 450 to 750 of the donors showed that most TCR beta V segments appeared in productive rearrangements either about 90% or about 30% of the time, which broadly matched IMGT annotations. Because some donors lacked HLA typing at each locus, the association tests relied only on the typed subset. Sequencing depth was assumed to be roughly uniform across donors in the presence/absence analyses, though that assumption may not hold. Compared with the approximately 710-donor mean, donors in an Asian-associated ancestry cluster had fewer N-insertions in productive TCRs, according to a later genetic analysis. For the cohort, immune exposure information was limited to CMV serostatus. When HLA alleles, especially DR and DQ, strongly co-occurred, TCR associations were difficult to assign to individual alleles. Most TCR sequences were seen in very few donors, while some public TCRs were found in many individuals. It was suggested by the authors that the approach could potentially be generalized to other disease states and immunological phenotypes. A later analysis found that TCR association rates varied across HLA loci, with DRB1 alleles showing the most associated TCRs and HLA-C alleles the fewest. A later analysis found that HLA-associated TCR beta chains were more clonally expanded and had lower generation probabilities than equally common non-associated chains. A further reported finding was that TCR beta sequences accurately predicted the HLA-A and HLA-B alleles for most subjects in the first cohort. Cytomegalovirus status was reported to be diagnosed by the classifier with high specificity and sensitivity in both the original and validation cohorts. According to a later analysis, most CMV-associated TCR beta chains appeared to be HLA-restricted, and the HLA associations seemed to be driven largely by CMV exposure. A later genetic analysis associated a missense DCLRE1C variant with V-gene and J-gene trimming of TCR beta chains, and an independent cohort replicated the association. Only TCR beta chains were sequenced in this cohort, and the absence of alpha or paired-chain data limited detectable features.

Library prep was done by the immunoSEQ multiplex PCR assay. For the multiplex PCR, a mixture combining 60 forward primers for TCR Vbeta segments and 13 reverse primers for TCR Jbeta segments was used. A multiplex PCR assay on genomic DNA amplified the CDR3 region of rearranged TCR beta genes. The amplified TCR beta libraries were sequenced on the Illumina HiSeq System as 87-base-pair reads. The authors processed their data as follows. In a later analysis, tens of millions of unique TCR beta chains were counted across the 650 to 750 repertoires, and roughly 11 million of these chains were shared by at least two donors. To remove PCR and sequencing errors, raw reads were error-corrected and collapsed into unique sequences using a nearest-neighbor algorithm that merged closely related sequences. Alignment of CDR3 sequences to IMGT reference sequences was used to assign V, D and J gene segments. For a sequence to be retained, a match of at least six nucleotides to both a V gene segment and a J gene segment was required. A rearrangement was called productive if the CDR3 had no stop codons and remained in frame with V and J, and every other rearrangement was called non-productive. Following IMGT convention, CDR3 was defined as the stretch from the second conserved V-encoded cysteine up to the conserved J-encoded phenylalanine. The earlier analysis of about 570 of the donors excluded any sequence lacking an unambiguous match to a single V gene segment. In an earlier analysis of more than 500 of the donors, a V segment was called functional when productive rearrangements were above 56.7%, and segregating when the standard deviation between donors exceeded 5%. A statistical classification framework was developed to diagnose cytomegalovirus status using the catalog of TCR beta chain sequences. A later analysis assigned V and J genes by comparing TCR nucleotide sequences with IMGT/GENE-DB human TR gene sequences. Using the TCRdist pipeline, a later analysis assigned CDR3 sequences along with most-parsimonious VDJ recombination scenarios. In a later analysis, each TCR beta chain was defined by its CDR3 amino acid sequence together with its V-gene family, and reads lacking a unique V-gene family were excluded. As a way to deal with suspected cross-contamination and a sequencing artifact, a later analysis dropped 450 to 600 nucleotide sequences that were highly shared and had low generation probability. In a later analysis, a clonal expansion index for each public chain was calculated from normalized within-repertoire ranks of inferred template counts. Generation probabilities in a later analysis came from a VDJ recombination model fitted to out-of-frame rearrangements, and those results were checked against IGoR. Hypergeometric tests were used in a later analysis to score TCR-TCR, TCR-HLA and TCR-CMV co-occurrence, with a repertoire-size bias correction applied to the TCR pairs. A later analysis estimated false discovery rates by permuting HLA or CMV assignments 20 times. In a later analysis, co-occurring TCRs were grouped using DBSCAN, with TCRdist sequence similarity added in when clustering inside HLA-allele-positive subsets. For co-occurrence clustering, repertoires with fewer than 30,000 or more than 120,000 public chains were excluded, along with five repertoires with anomalous nucleotide sharing. TCRdb limited this immuneACCESS table to in-frame rearrangements with V and J called. A share of clones is missing; checked studies link under half to unresolved V genes, and the rest is unexplained. V, J and clone size derive from that table, while D and trimming were established from the DNA sequence. This sample lists some 150,000 clones; around three quarters were detected once. The ten largest clones add up to roughly 6.7% of the sample.

CDR1 and CDR2, per the germline V gene, are SNHLY and FYNNEI. From the cysteine through the phenylalanine, the CDR3 covers 16 amino acids. Only the CDR3 portion is preserved as DNA: 48 bases, with reading frame beginning at the first base. After removal of 6 bases from V and 5 bases from J, the junction retains 10 bases not matched to a gene. In total, over 600 healthy bone marrow donors made up the cohort. At the time of sampling, every cohort member was nominally healthy, though immune exposures that went unrecorded were likely present. The donor was CMV seropositive and belonged to the group of 250 to 300 seropositive cohort members. A peripheral blood sample was provided by each donor, and peripheral blood mononuclear cells were used for TCR beta sequencing. Genomic DNA extraction from the blood cell samples was performed with the Qiagen DNeasy Blood Extraction Kit.

The receptor comes from a woman aged 40 to 49 in good health and CMV-seropositive. Sequenced material: PBMCs. Recombination connected TRBV2 to TRBJ2-5; TRBD2 fits 12 bases in the junction. CDR3 loop: CASRATPGTSGETQYF. The nucleotides are TGTGCCAGCAGAGCTACCCCCGGGACTAGCGGGGAGACCCAGTACTTC.